The rows below give T cell receptor beta chains drawn from one sample of a study of T cells after yellow fever vaccination. TCRdb called the 5' RACE reads again in MiXCR, with one record for every CDR3 protein. The profile shows roughly 79,000 distinct CDR3 sequences, around 7% of them singletons. Sequencing was performed on CD8+ T cells sorted from PBMCs, taken more than 8 days after the first yellow fever vaccination. The receptors originated from a man in his late teens or twenties who received the YFV17D yellow fever vaccine. Each CDR3 is given with its conserved first and last residue. The D gene is left open where the match is weak. The size field is filled for only some rows; it gives once, few, many or a size class.

v_call: TRBV15
clone_size: .
cdr3_length: 15
d_call: .
j_call: TRBJ2-1
cdr3_aa: CATSRAPGPHNEQFF
cdr3_nt: TGTGCCACCAGCAGAGCCCCAGGGCCGCACAATGAGCAGTTCTTC

v_call: TRBV29-1
clone_size: many
cdr3_length: 12
d_call: .
j_call: TRBJ2-1
cdr3_aa: CSVDQEPNEQFF
cdr3_nt: TGCAGCGTTGACCAGGAGCCCAATGAGCAGTTCTTC

v_call: TRBV28
clone_size: many
cdr3_length: 16
d_call: .
j_call: TRBJ2-5
cdr3_aa: CASSLGDRANRETQYF
cdr3_nt: TGTGCCAGCAGTTTGGGGGACCGCGCAAATAGAGAGACCCAGTACTTC

v_call: TRBV4-2
clone_size: many
cdr3_length: 14
d_call: .
j_call: TRBJ2-1
cdr3_aa: CASSQGGAYNEQFF
cdr3_nt: TGTGCCAGCAGCCAAGGGGGAGCGTACAATGAGCAGTTCTTC

v_call: TRBV4-1
clone_size: many
cdr3_length: 16
d_call: TRBD1
j_call: TRBJ1-1
cdr3_aa: CASSQEVRGLGTEAFF
cdr3_nt: TGCGCCAGCAGCCAAGAAGTCAGGGGGCTCGGCACTGAAGCTTTCTTT

v_call: TRBV2
clone_size: few
cdr3_length: 18
d_call: .
j_call: TRBJ1-2
cdr3_aa: CASNLKMQGILRNYGYTF
cdr3_nt: TGTGCCAGCAACCTTAAAATGCAGGGTATCTTAAGAAACTATGGCTACACCTTC

v_call: TRBV6-2/TRBV6-3
clone_size: .
cdr3_length: 17
d_call: .
j_call: TRBJ2-7
cdr3_aa: CASRPTSLTSGFHEQYF
cdr3_nt: TGTGCCAGCAGACCCACCAGCCTGACTAGTGGGTTCCACGAGCAGTACTTC

v_call: TRBV20-1
clone_size: many
cdr3_length: 14
d_call: TRBD2
j_call: TRBJ2-1
cdr3_aa: CSAMASGSYNEQFF
cdr3_nt: TGCAGTGCTATGGCTAGCGGCTCCTACAATGAGCAGTTCTTC

v_call: TRBV28
clone_size: few
cdr3_length: 16
d_call: .
j_call: TRBJ2-5
cdr3_aa: CASSVNPSRPEETQYF
cdr3_nt: TGTGCCAGCAGTGTAAATCCATCTCGTCCCGAAGAGACCCAGTACTTC

v_call: TRBV7-9
clone_size: .
cdr3_length: 16
d_call: .
j_call: TRBJ2-7
cdr3_aa: CASTPPAGKPSYEQYF
cdr3_nt: TGTGCCAGCACCCCCCCGGCAGGGAAACCCTCCTACGAGCAGTACTTC

v_call: TRBV4-2
clone_size: .
cdr3_length: 16
d_call: TRBD2
j_call: TRBJ2-3
cdr3_aa: CASSTWMAGDTDTQYF
cdr3_nt: TGTGCCAGCAGCACCTGGATGGCGGGGGACACAGATACGCAGTATTTT

v_call: TRBV4-3
clone_size: .
cdr3_length: 17
d_call: .
j_call: TRBJ1-5
cdr3_aa: CASSQGHDSLVNQPQHF
cdr3_nt: TGCGCCAGCAGCCAAGGCCATGACAGTTTGGTAAATCAGCCCCAGCATTTT

v_call: TRBV30
clone_size: few
cdr3_length: 12
d_call: .
j_call: TRBJ1-1
cdr3_aa: CAWSVLRTEAFF
cdr3_nt: TGTGCCTGGAGTGTACTAAGGACTGAAGCTTTCTTT

v_call: TRBV9
clone_size: few
cdr3_length: 14
d_call: .
j_call: TRBJ2-7
cdr3_aa: CASSLGGPSYEQYF
cdr3_nt: TGTGCCAGCAGCCTCGGGGGGCCTTCCTACGAGCAGTACTTC

v_call: TRBV13
clone_size: .
cdr3_length: 16
d_call: TRBD2
j_call: TRBJ2-5
cdr3_aa: CASSHRTSGGRETQYF
cdr3_nt: TGTGCCAGCAGCCACCGGACTAGCGGGGGCCGGGAGACCCAGTACTTC

v_call: TRBV12-3/TRBV12-4
clone_size: few
cdr3_length: 15
d_call: .
j_call: TRBJ1-5
cdr3_aa: CASSLVLQDNQPQHF
cdr3_nt: TGTGCCAGCAGTTTAGTTCTACAGGACAATCAGCCCCAGCATTTT

v_call: TRBV7-2
clone_size: .
cdr3_length: 13
d_call: .
j_call: TRBJ2-1
cdr3_aa: CASSFMLPDEQFF
cdr3_nt: TGTGCCAGCAGCTTTATGCTTCCCGACGAGCAGTTCTTC

v_call: TRBV12-3/TRBV12-4
clone_size: .
cdr3_length: 16
d_call: .
j_call: TRBJ1-1
cdr3_aa: CATGPGGFVGNTEAFF
cdr3_nt: TGTGCCACCGGTCCGGGGGGGTTCGTGGGGAACACTGAAGCTTTCTTT

v_call: TRBV6-9
clone_size: many
cdr3_length: 15
d_call: .
j_call: TRBJ1-5
cdr3_aa: CASSYSGGEDQPQHF
cdr3_nt: TGTGCCAGCAGTTATTCGGGAGGGGAGGATCAGCCCCAGCATTTT

v_call: TRBV20-1
clone_size: many
cdr3_length: 15
d_call: .
j_call: TRBJ1-3
cdr3_aa: CSASMSAAFGVTIYF
cdr3_nt: TGCAGTGCTAGCATGTCAGCCGCGTTCGGCGTCACCATATATTTT

v_call: TRBV4-3
clone_size: few
cdr3_length: 15
d_call: .
j_call: TRBJ2-7
cdr3_aa: CASSQKVWEAYEQYF
cdr3_nt: TGCGCCAGCAGCCAAAAGGTATGGGAAGCCTACGAGCAGTACTTC

v_call: TRBV6-5
clone_size: many
cdr3_length: 13
d_call: .
j_call: TRBJ2-7
cdr3_aa: CASSYGSSNEQYF
cdr3_nt: TGTGCCAGCAGTTACGGATCTAGCAACGAGCAGTACTTC

v_call: TRBV3-1
clone_size: many
cdr3_length: 16
d_call: TRBD2
j_call: TRBJ2-1
cdr3_aa: CASSLEAGGPGNEQFF
cdr3_nt: TGTGCCAGCAGCCTTGAGGCGGGGGGGCCAGGCAATGAGCAGTTCTTC

v_call: TRBV4-1
clone_size: .
cdr3_length: 15
d_call: .
j_call: TRBJ1-6
cdr3_aa: CASSPHQGEDSPLHF
cdr3_nt: TGCGCCAGCAGCCCACACCAGGGTGAGGATTCACCCCTCCACTTT

v_call: TRBV9
clone_size: .
cdr3_length: 15
d_call: .
j_call: TRBJ1-4
cdr3_aa: CASSVDGTPDEKLFF
cdr3_nt: TGTGCCAGCAGCGTAGATGGGACACCGGATGAAAAACTGTTTTTT

v_call: TRBV12-3/TRBV12-4
clone_size: many
cdr3_length: 13
d_call: .
j_call: TRBJ2-2
cdr3_aa: CASSFIRTGELFF
cdr3_nt: TGTGCCAGCAGTTTCATCAGAACCGGGGAGCTGTTTTTT

v_call: TRBV5-1
clone_size: many
cdr3_length: 13
d_call: .
j_call: TRBJ1-2
cdr3_aa: CASSLGDYYGYTF
cdr3_nt: TGCGCCAGCAGCTTAGGGGACTACTATGGCTACACCTTC

v_call: TRBV12-5
clone_size: .
cdr3_length: 14
d_call: .
j_call: TRBJ1-4
cdr3_aa: CASGPGEANEKLFF
cdr3_nt: TGTGCTAGTGGTCCGGGGGAAGCTAATGAAAAACTGTTTTTT

v_call: TRBV4-1
clone_size: many
cdr3_length: 15
d_call: .
j_call: TRBJ1-5
cdr3_aa: CASSQIPNSNQPQHF
cdr3_nt: TGCGCCAGCAGCCAAATCCCAAATAGCAATCAGCCCCAGCATTTT

v_call: TRBV11-2
clone_size: many
cdr3_length: 15
d_call: .
j_call: TRBJ1-1
cdr3_aa: CASSLLAGMNTEAFF
cdr3_nt: TGTGCCAGCAGCTTATTGGCAGGGATGAACACTGAAGCTTTCTTT

v_call: TRBV19
clone_size: few
cdr3_length: 14
d_call: .
j_call: TRBJ2-7
cdr3_aa: CAVSRDNAGYEQYF
cdr3_nt: TGTGCCGTCAGCAGGGACAACGCAGGGTACGAGCAGTACTTC

v_call: TRBV6-2/TRBV6-3
clone_size: .
cdr3_length: 17
d_call: .
j_call: TRBJ1-1
cdr3_aa: CASSYYTSLIKNTEAFF
cdr3_nt: TGTGCCAGCAGTTACTACACCTCACTAATCAAGAACACTGAAGCTTTCTTT

v_call: TRBV7-3
clone_size: .
cdr3_length: 19
d_call: TRBD2
j_call: TRBJ2-3
cdr3_aa: CASSQGTSGGAALPDTQYF
cdr3_nt: TGTGCCAGCAGCCAAGGGACTAGCGGGGGGGCGGCTTTGCCGGATACGCAGTATTTT

v_call: TRBV27
clone_size: .
cdr3_length: 14
d_call: .
j_call: TRBJ2-7
cdr3_aa: CASSFAGTSYEQYF
cdr3_nt: TGTGCCAGCAGTTTTGCAGGGACGTCCTACGAGCAGTACTTC

v_call: TRBV7-9
clone_size: .
cdr3_length: 13
d_call: .
j_call: TRBJ2-7
cdr3_aa: CASSEAWVNEQYF
cdr3_nt: TGTGCCAGCAGCGAGGCTTGGGTTAACGAGCAGTACTTC

v_call: TRBV24-1
clone_size: many
cdr3_length: 14
d_call: .
j_call: TRBJ2-3
cdr3_aa: CATPTDPRTDTQYF
cdr3_nt: TGTGCCACCCCGACCGACCCGAGGACAGATACGCAGTATTTT

v_call: TRBV12-3/TRBV12-4
clone_size: .
cdr3_length: 17
d_call: TRBD2
j_call: TRBJ2-5
cdr3_aa: CASSLGGTSGFQETQYF
cdr3_nt: TGTGCCAGCAGTTTAGGGGGGACTAGCGGGTTCCAAGAGACCCAGTACTTC

v_call: TRBV4-3
clone_size: medium-sized
cdr3_length: 15
d_call: TRBD2
j_call: TRBJ2-1
cdr3_aa: CASSQEPAGVLKQFF
cdr3_nt: TGCGCCAGCAGCCAAGAGCCAGCGGGGGTATTAAAGCAGTTCTTC

v_call: TRBV29-1
clone_size: .
cdr3_length: 15
d_call: .
j_call: TRBJ2-2
cdr3_aa: CSATVSQFDTGELFF
cdr3_nt: TGCAGCGCCACCGTTAGCCAGTTCGACACCGGGGAGCTGTTTTTT

v_call: TRBV12-3/TRBV12-4
clone_size: few
cdr3_length: 13
d_call: TRBD1
j_call: TRBJ1-1
cdr3_aa: CASSPGTGGEAFF
cdr3_nt: TGTGCCAGCAGCCCCGGGACAGGGGGAGAAGCTTTCTTT

v_call: TRBV7-9
clone_size: few
cdr3_length: 14
d_call: TRBD1
j_call: TRBJ1-2
cdr3_aa: CASSYSGTDYGYTF
cdr3_nt: TGTGCCAGCAGCTACTCCGGGACAGACTATGGCTACACCTTC

v_call: TRBV7-2
clone_size: few
cdr3_length: 15
d_call: .
j_call: TRBJ2-1
cdr3_aa: CASSRVTAIYNEQFF
cdr3_nt: TGTGCCAGCAGCCGGGTGACAGCGATCTACAATGAGCAGTTCTTC

v_call: TRBV29-1
clone_size: many
cdr3_length: 10
d_call: .
j_call: TRBJ2-1
cdr3_aa: CSAIPNEQFF
cdr3_nt: TGCAGCGCCATACCTAATGAGCAGTTCTTC

v_call: TRBV15
clone_size: many
cdr3_length: 13
d_call: .
j_call: TRBJ1-1
cdr3_aa: CATRPGGVSEAFF
cdr3_nt: TGTGCCACCAGGCCGGGGGGCGTATCTGAAGCTTTCTTT

v_call: TRBV20-1
clone_size: many
cdr3_length: 16
d_call: .
j_call: TRBJ1-4
cdr3_aa: CSARDGRRGSMEKLFF
cdr3_nt: TGCAGTGCTAGAGATGGCCGAAGAGGATCGATGGAAAAACTGTTTTTT

v_call: TRBV4-3
clone_size: many
cdr3_length: 14
d_call: .
j_call: TRBJ2-5
cdr3_aa: CASSRGRGQETQYF
cdr3_nt: TGCGCCAGCAGCCGGGGACGGGGGCAAGAGACCCAGTACTTC

v_call: TRBV4-1
clone_size: many
cdr3_length: 15
d_call: .
j_call: TRBJ1-5
cdr3_aa: CASSQEGGTNQPQHF
cdr3_nt: TGCGCCAGCAGCCAAGAGGGGGGCACCAATCAGCCCCAGCATTTT

v_call: TRBV2
clone_size: .
cdr3_length: 15
d_call: .
j_call: TRBJ1-5
cdr3_aa: CASSDHRTSNQPQHF
cdr3_nt: TGTGCCAGCAGTGACCACAGAACTAGCAATCAGCCCCAGCATTTT

v_call: TRBV4-1
clone_size: few
cdr3_length: 17
d_call: .
j_call: TRBJ2-5
cdr3_aa: CASSPLTRDSEWETQYF
cdr3_nt: TGCGCCAGCAGCCCCCTAACCCGGGACTCTGAATGGGAGACCCAGTACTTC

v_call: TRBV4-2
clone_size: many
cdr3_length: 14
d_call: .
j_call: TRBJ1-1
cdr3_aa: CASSPYRGENEAFF
cdr3_nt: TGTGCCAGCAGCCCGTACCGAGGGGAAAACGAAGCTTTCTTT

v_call: TRBV5-1
clone_size: many
cdr3_length: 15
d_call: TRBD1
j_call: TRBJ1-5
cdr3_aa: CASSWYWTGFQPQHF
cdr3_nt: TGCGCCAGCAGCTGGTACTGGACAGGGTTTCAGCCCCAGCATTTT

v_call: TRBV29-1
clone_size: many
cdr3_length: 15
d_call: .
j_call: TRBJ2-1
cdr3_aa: CSGGGPTYSYNEQFF
cdr3_nt: TGCAGCGGGGGGGGCCCTACTTACTCCTACAATGAGCAGTTCTTC

v_call: TRBV6-2/TRBV6-3
clone_size: many
cdr3_length: 17
d_call: TRBD1
j_call: TRBJ2-7
cdr3_aa: CASSYPGQGLSSYEQYF
cdr3_nt: TGTGCCAGCAGTTACCCTGGACAGGGCTTGAGCTCCTACGAGCAGTACTTC

v_call: TRBV7-9
clone_size: few
cdr3_length: 13
d_call: .
j_call: TRBJ2-7
cdr3_aa: CASSSGTTYEQYF
cdr3_nt: TGTGCCAGCAGCTCCGGGACAACCTACGAGCAGTACTTC